This T cell receptor (beta chain) was sequenced during a study of cytomegalovirus exposure and HLA in healthy donors (dated by TCRdb to 2016 to 2017). For context, the study as a whole: An earlier analysis of under 600 of the donors reported 250 to 300 Gb of sequence data and around 110 million unique TCR beta sequences from 150 million to 200 million T cells. About 330 gigabases of sequencing data and 91 million or so unique TCR sequences made up an early release that covered about 640 HLA-typed donors. Of the 300 to 500 genotyped donors, 80% to 90% were placed in the genetic ancestry cluster associated with self-reported Caucasian donors. The aim of the study was to test whether cataloging public T cell receptors could identify signatures of past pathogen exposure. The study used immunosequencing to profile the T cell repertoires of approximately 690 subjects and linked those repertoires to cytomegalovirus serostatus. Besides the first cohort of some 670 subjects, a separate validation cohort made up of 120 different subjects was used. To predict cytomegalovirus infection status, the study combined high-throughput TCR immunosequencing, statistical association of individual TCRs with disease status, and machine learning. In a later analysis, previously published TCR beta repertoires from about 670 donors were re-analyzed and high-resolution HLA genotyping was added so that TCR occurrence patterns could be studied. The later analysis used no new phenotypic data to find candidate immune exposures, relying instead on TCR beta sequences and their occurrence across donors. In an earlier analysis of more than 550 of the donors, high-throughput TCR beta sequencing was used to judge whether each TCR beta V gene segment behaved as functional or pseudogenic. Alongside the repertoire data, information on donor age, sex, ethnicity and CMV serostatus was compiled. Genome-wide SNP genotypes for about 65% of the roughly 670 donors were used in a later genetic analysis, which treated that subset as a discovery cohort. Every repertoire in the discovery cohort had been generated on one and the same sequencing platform. Both class I and class II loci were covered by HLA typing, at four-digit resolution. The number of typed donors differed by locus: roughly 629-640 for A, B, C, DRB1 and DQB1; some 540 for DQA1; around 610 for DPA1; and around 490 for DPB1. Roughly 5 DR-DQ haplotypes were treated as single units for association and clustering because of strong linkage in the cohort. Among about 370 genotyped donors of the cohort, an average of around 250,000 unique TCR beta nucleotide sequences was sequenced per donor, of which 15% to 20% were non-productive.

The cohort was made up of approximately 700 healthy bone marrow donors. Cohort members were all nominally healthy when sampled, although unrecorded immune exposures were likely present. The donor tested CMV seropositive, placing the donor among the roughly 300 seropositive members of the cohort. A peripheral blood sample was collected from each donor, and TCR beta sequencing was performed on peripheral blood mononuclear cells. The Qiagen DNeasy Blood Extraction Kit was used to extract genomic DNA from the blood cell samples. On this clone itself: What antigen it recognizes has not been identified. No much larger clonotype is one base removed from it; base qualities were not supplied.

V and J are trimmed by 3 bases and 3 bases, and the gene matches miss 2 bases of the junction. Counted from cysteine to phenylalanine, this CDR3 has 13 amino acids. Of the read, only the CDR3 DNA is kept; its 39 bases are in frame from base 1. The germline V gene specifies SGHRS as CDR1 and YFSETQ as CDR2. General conclusions and limits of the study: Immune exposure information for the cohort was limited to CMV serostatus. Across donors, most TCR sequences were observed very rarely, whereas some public TCRs were present in many individuals. Assigning TCR associations to individual alleles was difficult when HLA alleles, especially DR and DQ, strongly co-occurred. In a later analysis, HLA-associated TCR beta chains showed more clonal expansion and lower generation probabilities than non-associated chains that were equally common. In an earlier analysis of roughly 560 of the donors, most TCR beta V segments were observed in productive rearrangements about 87% or about 30% of the time, broadly matching IMGT annotations. Presence/absence analyses assumed roughly uniform sequencing depth across donors, an assumption that may not hold. A cluster of highly shared sequence variants was judged likely to represent a technical artifact of the sequencing pipeline. Approximately 18 rarely observed V segments, including chromosome 9 orphons, were excluded from the earlier analysis of several hundred of the donors because counts were too low. The authors suggested that the approach could potentially be generalized to other disease states and immunological phenotypes. According to a later analysis, TCR association rates differed among HLA loci, with DRB1 alleles showing the most associated TCRs and HLA-C alleles showing the fewest. According to a later genetic analysis, donors in an Asian-associated ancestry cluster had fewer N-insertions in productive TCRs than the approximately 650-donor mean. A further reported finding was that TCR beta sequences accurately predicted the HLA-A and HLA-B alleles for most subjects in the first cohort. In both the original and validation cohorts, the classifier was reported to diagnose cytomegalovirus status with high specificity and sensitivity. HLA typing was unavailable for some donors at each locus, so association tests used only the typed subset. In a later analysis, most CMV-associated TCR beta chains were found to appear HLA-restricted, with HLA associations seemingly driven largely by CMV exposure. The cohort was sequenced for TCR beta chains only, and without alpha or paired-chain data the features that could be detected were limited. Some IMGT-functional V segments, including TRBV6-2 and TRBV6-3, could not be distinguished by the 87-base-pair reads and were therefore excluded. In the study, around 150 TCR beta chains were listed as associated with cytomegalovirus. Specific HLA alleles were associated with 15,000 to 20,000 TCR beta sequences at a false discovery rate of 0.05 in a later analysis. Correlated functional status among segregating V segments might reflect linkage disequilibrium, but an unknown experimental factor could not be ruled out. V-gene and J-gene trimming of TCR beta chains was associated with a missense DCLRE1C variant in a later genetic analysis, and the association was replicated in an independent cohort. A few of the identified cytomegalovirus-associated TCR beta chains were confirmed in vitro to be specific for cytomegalovirus antigens. A later analysis reported that several top co-occurrence clusters appeared linked to parvovirus B19, influenza, CMV and Epstein-Barr virus.

The receptor library was made with the immunoSEQ multiplex PCR assay. For the multiplex PCR, a mixture combining 60 forward primers for TCR Vbeta segments and 13 reverse primers for TCR Jbeta segments was used. The CDR3 region of rearranged TCR beta genes was amplified from genomic DNA by a multiplex PCR assay. The Illumina HiSeq System was used to sequence the amplified TCR beta libraries as 87-base-pair reads. On the study's bioinformatics: A later analysis tallied 75 million to 85 million unique TCR beta chains across the 666 repertoires, and about 12 million of those chains were shared by two or more donors. A nearest-neighbor algorithm error-corrected the raw reads and collapsed the reads into unique sequences, merging closely related sequences to remove PCR and sequencing errors. Alignment of CDR3 sequences to IMGT reference sequences was used to assign V, D and J gene segments. For a sequence to be retained, a match of at least six nucleotides was required to both a V gene segment and a J gene segment. Rearrangements were classified as productive when the CDR3 lacked stop codons and remained in frame with V and J, and all other rearrangements were classified as non-productive. CDR3 was defined by IMGT convention, running from the second conserved V-encoded cysteine to the conserved J-encoded phenylalanine. Sequences without an unambiguous match to a single V gene segment were excluded from the earlier analysis of 450 to 750 of the donors. An earlier analysis of approximately 590 of the donors classified V segments as functional when productive rearrangements were above 56.7% and as segregating when the standard deviation between donors was above 5%. To diagnose cytomegalovirus status from the catalog of TCR beta chain sequences, a statistical classification framework was built. V and J gene assignment, in a later analysis, came from comparing TCR nucleotide sequences with IMGT/GENE-DB human TR gene sequences. In a later analysis, CDR3 sequences and most-parsimonious VDJ recombination scenarios were assigned using the TCRdist pipeline. In a later analysis, every TCR beta chain was defined by the combination of its CDR3 amino acid sequence and its V-gene family, and reads without a unique V-gene family were dropped. To address suspected cross-contamination and a sequencing artifact, a later analysis removed 592 highly shared, low-generation-probability nucleotide sequences. In a later analysis, a clonal expansion index for each public chain was calculated from normalized within-repertoire ranks of inferred template counts. In a later analysis, generation probabilities were computed with a VDJ recombination model fitted to out-of-frame rearrangements, and the resulting probabilities were checked against IGoR. In a later analysis, hypergeometric tests were used to score TCR-TCR, TCR-HLA and TCR-CMV co-occurrence, with a repertoire-size bias correction applied to TCR pairs. False discovery rates were estimated in a later analysis by permuting HLA or CMV assignments 20 times. In a later analysis, co-occurring TCRs were grouped using DBSCAN, and TCRdist sequence similarity was added for clustering within HLA-allele-positive subsets. Repertoires with fewer than 30,000 or more than 120,000 public chains were left out of co-occurrence clustering, as were five repertoires with anomalous nucleotide sharing. Entries here come from immuneACCESS through TCRdb and include only in-frame sequences with V and J called. Some clones fail to appear in such tables; in the studies checked, an unresolved V gene covers under half of the shortfall, and the cause of the remainder is unknown. The V and J calls and clone size come from that table; D and trimming were worked out from the DNA. Within this sample are 55,000 to 70,000 clones, with around 70% of them counted one time only. The ten most abundant clones make up less than 20% of the sample.

This receptor was taken from a woman aged 55-69 years in good health and CMV-seropositive. Source material: PBMCs. The rearranged segments are TRBV5-1 and TRBJ1-1, and TRBD1 aligns with 7 junction nucleotides. This receptor carries the CDR3 CASSSTGDTEAFF. The DNA sequence is TGCGCCAGCAGCTCCACAGGGGACACTGAAGCTTTCTTT.